Below, 8 T cell receptor beta chains from the same sample are listed, as sequenced in a study of OX40 agonist ivuxolimab in advanced cancers. Using immunoSEQ multiplex PCR, the repertoire was profiled, and TCRdb retains in-frame clones only, with some absent. The sample comprises 90,000 to 120,000 clones, around 90% of which are singletons, and approximately 1.1% rests with the top ten. The sequencing here drew on CD4+ or CD8+ T cells sorted from blood, taken in a trial of the OX40 agonist ivuxolimab. These receptors were obtained from an adult with an advanced solid tumor such as melanoma, head and neck, liver or kidney cancer.

This clone was observed a handful of times. This chain links TRBV20-1 with TRBJ1-1, with no clear D. The CDR3 spans 11 residues. Trimming took off 0 bases at V and 8 bases at J, with 7 bases between the two ends. Germline CDR1 is DFQATT and CDR2 is SNEGSKA (reference sequence). The CDR3 DNA reads TGCAGTGCTAGAGATAATATAGAAGCTTTCTTT. Translated, it gives CSARDNIEAFF.

The CDR3 protein is CASSASHGTSSYEQYF. The CDR3 region has the DNA TGTGCCAGCAGCGCGTCACATGGGACTAGCTCCTACGAGCAGTACTTC. This rearrangement joins TRBV9 to TRBJ2-7, with TRBD2 matching over 8 bases. Germline values: CDR1 SGDLS, CDR2 YYNGEE. This CDR3 has 16 residues. V shed 3 bases, J shed 0 bases, and the junction held 8 bases outside the gene matches.

The CDR3 protein is CASSPTGAPQHF. CDR3 nucleotide sequence: TGTGCCAGCAGCCCGACAGGGGCGCCCCAGCATTTT. V is TRBV28 and J is TRBJ1-5, with TRBD1 identical over 8 bases. The trim removed 6 bases at V and 9 bases at J, leaving 4 bases unmatched. CDR1 and CDR2 (germline): MDHEN, SYDVKM. The CDR3 extends over 12 amino acids.

The chain is built from TRBV18 and TRBJ1-1; D ambiguous. Trimming cost V 11 bases and J 0 bases, with 13 bases left between them. CDR1 and CDR2 (germline): KGHSH, LQKENI. The CDR3 consists of 13 residues. In DNA form, the CDR3 reads TGTGCCGTCTCCGGGGAGATGAACACTGAAGCTTTCTTT. Protein product: CAVSGEMNTEAFF. The full variable domain, rest sourced from reference TRBV18 and TRBJ1-1, is NAGVMQNPRHLVRRRGQEARLRCSPMKGHSHVYWYRQLPEEGLKFMVYLQKENIIDESGMPKERFSAEFPKEGPSILRIQQVVRGDSAAYFCAVSGEMNTEAFFGQGTRLTVV.

The chain combines TRBV7-8 with TRBJ2-7; 9 bases map to TRBD1. The V gene's germline CDR1 is SGHVS and CDR2 FQNEAQ. CDR3 length: 15 residues. The ends lost 5 bases at V and 4 bases at J; junction bases unmatched: 9. CDR3 DNA: TGTGCCAGCAGCGGTACCGGGACAGGGTCTTACGAGCAGTACTTC. Its translation: CASSGTGTGSYEQYF.

V gene TRBV9 combines with J gene TRBJ2-1; TRBD2 matches at 11 bases. CDR3 length equals 14 residues. Germline loops: CDR1 SGDLS, CDR2 YYNGEE. The junction had 4 bases not matched to a gene; V was cut back by 2 bases and J by 9 bases. This CDR3 reads CASSVPGLAGEQFF. The CDR3 bases are TGTGCCAGCAGCGTCCCCGGACTAGCGGGTGAGCAGTTCTTC. The full variable domain, with the rest looked up from reference TRBV9 and TRBJ2-1, is DSGVTQTPKHLITATGQRVTLRCSPRSGDLSVYWYQQSLDQGLQFLIQYYNGEERAKGNILERFSAQQFPDLHSELNLSSLELGDSALYFCASSVPGLAGEQFFGPGTRLTVL.

This chain links TRBV12-5 with TRBJ1-5; D remains ambiguous. Trimming took 8 bases from V and 6 from J, leaving 11 bases between them. The V gene's germline CDR1 is LGHNT and CDR2 FRNRAP. There are 12 residues in the CDR3. CDR3 nucleotide sequence: TGTGCTAGTTCCCGAGACGGTCAGCCCCAGCATTTT. Translation: CASSRDGQPQHF.

This chain links TRBV11-1 with TRBJ2-7; D not certain. The CDR3 loop spans 12 amino acids. V shed 4 bases and J shed 0 bases, with 4 bases lying between them. Per the germline V gene, CDR1 is SGHAT and CDR2 is FQDESV (reference sequence). In DNA form, the CDR3 reads TGTGCCAGCAGCTCGGACTCCTACGAGCAGTACTTC. It translates to CASSSDSYEQYF. Looking up the rest from reference TRBV11-1 and TRBJ2-7 gives the full variable domain: EAEVAQSPRYKITEKSQAVAFWCDPISGHATLYWYRQILGQGPELLVQFQDESVVDDSQLPKDRFSAERLKGVDSTLKIQPAELGDSAMYLCASSSDSYEQYFGPGTRLTVT.